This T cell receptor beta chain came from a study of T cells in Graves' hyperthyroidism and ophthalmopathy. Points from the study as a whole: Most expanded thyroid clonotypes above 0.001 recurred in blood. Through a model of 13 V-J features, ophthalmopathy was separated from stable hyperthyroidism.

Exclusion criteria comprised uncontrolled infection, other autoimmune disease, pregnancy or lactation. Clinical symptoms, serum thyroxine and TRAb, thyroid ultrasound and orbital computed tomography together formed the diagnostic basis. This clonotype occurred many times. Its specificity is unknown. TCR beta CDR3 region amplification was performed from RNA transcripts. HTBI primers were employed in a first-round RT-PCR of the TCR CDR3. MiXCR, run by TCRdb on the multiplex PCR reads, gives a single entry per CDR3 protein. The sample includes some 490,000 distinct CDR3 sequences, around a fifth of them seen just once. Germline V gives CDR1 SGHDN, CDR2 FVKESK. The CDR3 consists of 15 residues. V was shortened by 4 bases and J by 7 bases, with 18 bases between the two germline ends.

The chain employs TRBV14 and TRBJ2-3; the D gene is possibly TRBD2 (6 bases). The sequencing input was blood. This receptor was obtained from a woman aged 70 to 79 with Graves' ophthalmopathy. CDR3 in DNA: TGTGCCAGCAGCCTGGAGGGAGAGGGATGGAATACGCAGTATTTT. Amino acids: CASSLEGEGWNTQYF.